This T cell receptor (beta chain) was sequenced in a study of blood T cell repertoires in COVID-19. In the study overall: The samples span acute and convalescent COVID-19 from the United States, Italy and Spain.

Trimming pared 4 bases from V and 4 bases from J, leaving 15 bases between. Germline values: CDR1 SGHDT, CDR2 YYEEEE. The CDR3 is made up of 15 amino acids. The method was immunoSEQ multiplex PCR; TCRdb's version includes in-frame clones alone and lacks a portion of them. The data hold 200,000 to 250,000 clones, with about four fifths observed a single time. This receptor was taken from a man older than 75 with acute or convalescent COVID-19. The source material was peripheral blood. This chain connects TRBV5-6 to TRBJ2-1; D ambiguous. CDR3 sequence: CASSPLQLEYNEQFF. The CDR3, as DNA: TGTGCCAGCAGCCCCCTACAGCTTGAGTACAATGAGCAGTTCTTC.